The next 4 T cell receptor beta chains were all read from a single sample in a study of shared clonotypes between healthy human individuals. Some clones are missing from TCRdb's copy, which holds only in-frame ones; the method was immunoSEQ multiplex PCR. The sample lists approximately 2,200,000 clones; just over 90% were seen once. Terminally differentiated effector memory CD45RA+ cells were excluded by CCR7 positive selection of CD45RO-negative cells. Input material: naive CD8+ T cells from PBMCs. The receptors shown here come from a man between 18 and 29 years old in good health. Some clones in this sample may be carry-over from other donors' samples.

The chain couples TRBV5-1 to TRBJ1-4, with no clear D. This CDR3 contains 15 residues. The germline gives CDR1 SGHRS, CDR2 YFSETQ. With 5 bases removed from V and 8 bases from J, the gap between germline ends came to 19 bases. CDR3 DNA sequence: TGCGCCAGCAGTCCGACGAGGTCTGCAACCGAAAAACTGTTTTTT. Protein: CASSPTRSATEKLFF. The complete variable domain, with remaining parts taken from reference TRBV5-1 and TRBJ1-4, reads KAGVTQTPRYLIKTRGQQVTLSCSPISGHRSVSWYQQTPGQGLQFLFEYFSETQRNKGNFPGRFSGRQFSNSRSEMNVSTLELGDSALYLCASSPTRSATEKLFFGSGTQLSVL.

The gene calls are TRBV5-1 and TRBJ2-5; 7 positions match TRBD2. Trimming at V came to 6 bases and at J to 2 bases, leaving 1 base not matched to a gene. The CDR3 runs 12 residues. Germline CDR1 reads SGHRS; CDR2 reads YFSETQ. This chain's CDR3 is CASTGGQETQYF. In DNA, the CDR3 is TGCGCCAGCACGGGGGGACAAGAGACCCAGTACTTC. Full variable domain (missing parts from reference TRBV5-1 and TRBJ2-5): KAGVTQTPRYLIKTRGQQVTLSCSPISGHRSVSWYQQTPGQGLQFLFEYFSETQRNKGNFPGRFSGRQFSNSRSEMNVSTLELGDSALYLCASTGGQETQYFGPGTRLLVL.

This chain links TRBV6-5 with TRBJ2-1, with 11 bases fitting TRBD1. The CDR3 length is 15 residues. Trimming cost V 6 bases and J 6 bases; bases outside gene matches: 7. Germline V gene lookup returns CDR1 MNHEY and CDR2 SVGAGI. The CDR3 sequence: CASSPGQGAINEQFF. Written as DNA, the CDR3 is TGTGCCAGCAGCCCTGGACAGGGGGCTATCAATGAGCAGTTCTTC.

The chain couples TRBV28 to TRBJ1-5; perhaps TRBD1 as D (6 bases). Looked up from germline, CDR1 is MDHEN and CDR2 is SYDVKM. Trimming took 5 bases from V and 6 from J, leaving 11 bases between them. This CDR3 spans 13 amino acids. The CDR3 is CASSADSLQPQHF. The CDR3 nucleotides are TGTGCCAGCAGTGCGGACAGCCTTCAGCCCCAGCATTTT. The variable domain in full, completed from reference TRBV28 and TRBJ1-5, reads DVKVTQSSRYLVKRTGEKVFLECVQDMDHENMFWYRQDPGLGLRLIYFSYDVKMKEKGDIPEGYSVSREKKERFSLILESASTNQTSMYLCASSADSLQPQHFGDGTRLSIL.